The next 22 T cell receptor beta chains were all read from a single sample in a study of T cell repertoires in cytomegalovirus infection. TCRdb re-analysed the reads in MiXCR, keeping a single row per CDR3 protein. Among hundreds of thousands of distinct CDR3 sequences, approximately 30% were seen once, and the ten largest hold roughly 13%. These receptors have no identified antigens. Source: cultured CD8+ T cells from PBMCs, taken from culture after CMV antigen stimulation. Receptors were obtained from a human donor in good health (CMV status not recorded). Some clones in this sample may be carry-over from other donors' samples.

V gene TRBV12-3 or TRBV12-4 combines with J gene TRBJ2-2; 7 bases align to TRBD2. The CDR3 consists of 13 residues. V gave up 10 bases and J gave up 6 bases; unmatched junction bases: 8. Here the CDR3 DNA reads TGTGCCACCTCTGGCGGGGGACCCGGGGAGCTGTTTTTT. Amino acids: CATSGGGPGELFF.

The V and J genes are TRBV4-1 and TRBJ2-2, with TRBD2 as a possible D gene (6 bases). The CDR3 spans 13 residues. Germline V gene lookup returns CDR1 MGHRA and CDR2 YSYEKL. V gave up 2 bases and J gave up 7 bases, with 8 bases separating them. DNA for the CDR3: TGCGCCAGCAGCCAATGGGGGGACGGGGAGCTGTTTTTT. The encoded protein is CASSQWGDGELFF.

The gene calls are TRBV5-6 and TRBJ2-7, with a possible D match to TRBD2 (5 bases). Between the trimmed V and J ends, which lost 1 base and 7 bases, there was a span of 9 bases. Germline V gene data show CDR1 as SGHDT and CDR2 as YYEEEE. The CDR3 is 12 amino acids. CDR3 in DNA: TGTGCCAGCAGCTTGAACAGCGGTGAGCAGTACTTC. It specifies CASSLNSGEQYF.

This clonotype was counted ten times or more. The CDR3 here is CASSLPGGTEAFF. In DNA, the CDR3 is TGTGCCAGCAGCTTACCCGGCGGCACTGAAGCTTTCTTT. The rearrangement joins TRBV7-9 to TRBJ1-1; D is undetermined. Germline-derived CDR1 and CDR2 are SEHNR and FQNEAQ (reference sequence). The V end lost 2 bases, the J end lost 4 bases, and 8 bases lay between the germline ends. The length of the CDR3 is 13 residues.

The V call is TRBV27, the J call TRBJ1-1; 7 bases are shared with TRBD1. The germline CDR1 and CDR2 sequences are MNHEY and SMNVEV (reference sequence). CDR3 length equals 15 residues. Trimming at V came to 1 base and at J to 0 bases, leaving 2 bases not matched to a gene. CDR3 DNA sequence: TGTGCCAGCAGTTTATATCAGGGGGTGAACACTGAAGCTTTCTTT. Translating it yields CASSLYQGVNTEAFF.

V is TRBV20-1 and J is TRBJ1-5; D gene uncertain. CDR3 length: 16 residues. CDR1 is DFQATT, CDR2 SNEGSKA, per germline (reference sequence). The V end lost 5 bases, the J end lost 2 bases, and 19 bases lay between the germline ends. CDR3 nucleotide sequence: TGCAGTGCTGCCGAGGTCTTAAGGGCCCGCAATCAGCCCCAGCATTTT. Protein product: CSAAEVLRARNQPQHF.

This clonotype was observed a handful of times. The chain carries TRBV4-1 and TRBJ2-3; D ambiguous. Trimming shortened V by 0 bases and J by 1 base, and 5 bases separated the two germline ends. The length of the CDR3 is 14 residues. Germline V gene lookup returns CDR1 MGHRA and CDR2 YSYEKL. For the CDR3, the DNA is TGCGCCAGCAGCCAAGAGGATGGCACAGATACGCAGTATTTT. It encodes CASSQEDGTDTQYF.

This clonotype was detected many times. This chain uses TRBV7-6 with TRBJ2-3, with D perhaps TRBD1 or TRBD2 (5 bases each). Trimming shortened V by 3 bases and J by 5 bases, and 12 bases separated the two germline ends. There are 14 residues in the CDR3. Germline-derived CDR1 and CDR2 are SGHVS and FNYEAQ. CDR3 nucleotide sequence: TGTGCCAGCAGCTTCATAGTGGGGGAAGATACGCAGTATTTT. Protein: CASSFIVGEDTQYF.

The table lists this clonotype with a few counts. The CDR3 protein is CSATDRGQRTYEQYF. The CDR3 DNA reads as TGCAGTGCTACCGACAGGGGCCAACGAACCTACGAGCAGTACTTC. The chain is built from TRBV20-1 and TRBJ2-7; 8 bases map to TRBD1. The CDR3 has 15 residues. The ends lost 4 bases at V and 2 bases at J; junction bases unmatched: 10. Germline V gene sequence: CDR1 DFQATT, CDR2 SNEGSKA (reference sequence).

This clonotype was observed at least ten times. This sequence joins TRBV7-9 and TRBJ2-3; 10 bases fit TRBD2. V was clipped by 4 bases and J by 4 bases; unmatched bases: 11. The CDR3 loop spans 17 amino acids. CDR1 is SEHNR and CDR2 is FQNEAQ in the germline V gene (reference sequence). CDR3 sequence reads: CASSSRSGTSVSDTQYF. The DNA of the CDR3 is TGTGCCAGCAGCTCCCGTTCCGGGACTAGCGTATCAGATACGCAGTATTTT.

This clonotype has ten or more counts. The genes are TRBV6-1 and TRBJ1-6; D remains unclear. Germline CDR1 MNHNS, CDR2 SASEGT. The CDR3 spans 15 residues. Trimming took 2 bases from V and 11 from J, leaving 16 bases between them. CDR3 loop: CASSEIGPLQAPLHF. The DNA of the CDR3 is TGTGCCAGCAGTGAAATCGGGCCCCTCCAGGCACCCCTCCACTTT.

This clonotype was detected a few times. The CDR3 bases are TGTGCCAGCAGCCCCCGGGGGGCCCCCACAGATACGCAGTATTTT. Amino acid sequence: CASSPRGAPTDTQYF. V gene TRBV9 combines with J gene TRBJ2-3; TRBD2 might be the D (7 bases). Trimming took off 4 bases at V and 2 bases at J, with 14 bases between the two ends. The CDR3 spans 15 residues. Germline V CDR1 and CDR2: SGDLS, YYNGEE.

This chain connects TRBV6-2 or TRBV6-3 to TRBJ2-2, with 10 bases that match TRBD2. The CDR3 runs to 16 residues. After removal of 6 bases from V and 4 bases from J, the junction contained 8 bases not matched to a gene. CDR1 is MNHEY and CDR2 is SVGEGT in the germline V gene. In DNA form, the CDR3 reads TGTGCCAGCAGCCCGGTGGGGACTAGCGTCACCGGGGAGCTGTTTTTT. Amino acids: CASSPVGTSVTGELFF.

The V gene is TRBV5-1, the J gene TRBJ2-2, with D possibly being TRBD1 or TRBD2 (5 bases each). The V end lost 5 bases, the J end lost 2 bases, and 10 bases lay between the germline ends. CDR3 length: 14 residues. CDR1 SGHRS and CDR2 YFSETQ come from the germline V gene. The CDR3 nucleotides are TGCGCCAGCAGAGGGGACCCTAACACCGGGGAGCTGTTTTTT. This sequence encodes CASRGDPNTGELFF. Supplemented by reference TRBV5-1 and TRBJ2-2, the full variable domain reads KAGVTQTPRYLIKTRGQQVTLSCSPISGHRSVSWYQQTPGQGLQFLFEYFSETQRNKGNFPGRFSGRQFSNSRSEMNVSTLELGDSALYLCASRGDPNTGELFFGEGSRLTVL.

There are a few counts of this clonotype. The chain has TRBV12-3 or TRBV12-4 and TRBJ2-1; TRBD1 agrees at 8 bases. CDR3 size: 12 residues. The V gene end was trimmed by 7 bases and the J gene end by 9 bases; junction bases not matched to a gene: 5. CDR3 coding DNA: TGTGCCAGCACCGGACAGGGCATTGAGCAGTTCTTC. Its protein product is CASTGQGIEQFF.

This clonotype was observed a handful of times. The genes are TRBV7-9 and TRBJ1-4; 9 bases match TRBD1. CDR1 SEHNR and CDR2 FQNEAQ come from the germline V gene (reference sequence). The trim removed 4 bases at V and 7 bases at J, leaving 4 bases unmatched. The CDR3 contains 14 residues. CDR3 protein: CASSSTGGGEKLFF. Here the CDR3 DNA reads TGTGCCAGCAGCTCAACAGGGGGCGGTGAAAAACTGTTTTTT.

This clonotype was observed a few times. This chain links TRBV6-5 with TRBJ2-2; D might be TRBD2 (5 bases). Between the trimmed V and J ends, which lost 7 bases and 0 bases, there was a span of 12 bases. The CDR3 has 15 residues. Germline CDR1 is MNHEY and CDR2 is SVGAGI. The CDR3 coding sequence is TGTGCCAGCACCTCCCTAGCAACGAACACCGGGGAGCTGTTTTTT. This codes for CASTSLATNTGELFF.

This clonotype has more than one count but fewer than ten. J is TRBJ2-3 and V is TRBV6-8, with 9 bases aligning to TRBD2. This CDR3 has 13 residues. The germline gives CDR1 MNHGY, CDR2 SAAAGT. J lost 5 bases, V lost 11 bases, and 8 bases had no gene match. The CDR3, as DNA: TGTGCCCTCTCTAGCGGGGATGAAGATACGCAGTATTTT. Amino acids: CALSSGDEDTQYF.

V usage is TRBV28 and J usage is TRBJ2-1; D is unresolved. The CDR3 extends over 12 amino acids. From germline, CDR1 is MDHEN and CDR2 SYDVKM. V gave up 3 bases and J gave up 12 bases, with 12 bases separating them. In DNA form, the CDR3 reads TGTGCCAGCAGTTTCCTCTGGTTAGCGCAGTTCTTC. As protein: CASSFLWLAQFF. Full variable domain (missing parts from reference TRBV28 and TRBJ2-1): DVKVTQSSRYLVKRTGEKVFLECVQDMDHENMFWYRQDPGLGLRLIYFSYDVKMKEKGDIPEGYSVSREKKERFSLILESASTNQTSMYLCASSFLWLAQFFGPGTRLTVL.

The V call is TRBV27, the J call TRBJ1-5; 7 nucleotides agree with TRBD1. The ends lost 5 bases at V and 3 bases at J; junction bases unmatched: 7. In germline, CDR1 is MNHEY, CDR2 SMNVEV (reference sequence). This CDR3 spans 15 amino acids. Written as DNA, the CDR3 is TGTGCCAGCAGTCCCGGGACAGTAAACAATCAGCCCCAGCATTTT. This gives the protein CASSPGTVNNQPQHF.

This clonotype showed up just a few times. This chain joins TRBV6-5 and TRBJ2-3, with 7 bases lining up with TRBD1. This CDR3 is 16 amino acids long. V was pared by 0 bases and J by 0 bases, with 3 bases of the junction left unmatched. Germline CDR1 reads MNHEY; CDR2 reads SVGAGI. In nucleotides, the CDR3 is TGTGCCAGCAGTTACTCGGGACAGCTTAGCACAGATACGCAGTATTTT. Amino acid sequence: CASSYSGQLSTDTQYF.

The V gene is TRBV27, the J gene TRBJ2-7, with D unclear. The CDR3 consists of 13 residues. The V end lost 2 bases, the J end lost 2 bases, and 7 bases lay between the germline ends. From germline, CDR1 is MNHEY and CDR2 SMNVEV (reference sequence). CDR3 bases: TGTGCCAGCAGTTTAAAGGGCCCCTACGAGCAGTACGTC. Its translation is CASSLKGPYEQYV.